The 28 T cell receptor beta chains listed next were all sequenced from one sample in a study of blood T cell repertoires in COVID-19. Clones were sequenced by immunoSEQ multiplex PCR, and TCRdb holds only the in-frame ones, with some missing. The sample holds 94,000 or so clones, about 91% seen once. The sequencing input was peripheral blood. All receptors come from a woman aged 70-85 years with acute or convalescent COVID-19.

This clone showed up just a few times. V and J are TRBV27 and TRBJ2-2; TRBD1 aligns across 9 bases. V lost 8 bases, J lost 2 bases, and 6 bases stayed unmatched. There are 15 residues in the CDR3. Germline CDR1 MNHEY, CDR2 SMNVEV (reference sequence). As DNA, the CDR3 is TGTGCCAGCTCCCGGGACAGGGATAACACCGGGGAGCTGTTTTTT. It is translated as CASSRDRDNTGELFF.

The rearrangement joins TRBV5-6 to TRBJ1-6; 7 bases map to TRBD1. This CDR3 has 16 residues. Trimming cost V 5 bases and J 7 bases; bases outside gene matches: 12. The germline CDR1 and CDR2 sequences are SGHDT and YYEEEE. The CDR3 DNA is TGTGCCAGCAGTAGGTCCCCGGGACAGCTCAATTCACCCCTCCACTTT. Its translation is CASSRSPGQLNSPLHF.

V and J are TRBV4-2 and TRBJ2-1; 14 bases line up with TRBD2. The CDR3 spans 16 residues. V lost 0 bases, J lost 12 bases, and 7 bases stayed unmatched. Per germline, CDR1 LGHNA and CDR2 YNFKEQ. The CDR3 is CASSQDAGLAGVWQFF. The CDR3 DNA sequence: TGTGCCAGCAGCCAAGATGCGGGACTAGCGGGAGTTTGGCAGTTCTTC.

This clone was observed a handful of times. The genes are TRBV15 and TRBJ2-1; 7 bases line up with TRBD1. This CDR3 region has 13 residues. CDR1 LNHNV and CDR2 YYDKDF come from the germline V gene (reference sequence). The V and J ends lost 6 bases and 7 bases, in that order; junction bases with no gene match: 6. Here the CDR3 reads CATSRPTGNEQFF. The CDR3, as DNA: TGTGCCACCAGTAGGCCGACAGGGAATGAGCAGTTCTTC.

This chain connects TRBV5-1 to TRBJ2-1; perhaps TRBD2 as D (5 bases). There are 13 residues in the CDR3. Germline-derived CDR1 and CDR2 are SGHRS and YFSETQ. V was shortened by 4 bases and J by 3 bases, with 8 bases between the two germline ends. The CDR3: CASSLRDYNEQFF. The CDR3 nucleotides are TGCGCCAGCAGCCTCCGGGACTACAATGAGCAGTTCTTC.

The J gene is TRBJ2-5, the V gene TRBV5-5; 9 bases are a match to TRBD2. After removal of 0 bases from V and 0 bases from J, the junction contained 6 bases not matched to a gene. The CDR3 spans 17 residues. Per germline, CDR1 SGHKS and CDR2 YYEKEE (reference sequence). The CDR3 is CASSLGAASGNQETQYF. The CDR3 nucleotides are TGTGCCAGCAGCTTGGGAGCGGCTAGCGGGAACCAAGAGACCCAGTACTTC.

The genes are TRBV4-2 and TRBJ1-6; D is unclear. Trimming removed 1 base at V and 4 bases at J, with 14 bases between. The germline V gene encodes CDR1 LGHNA and CDR2 YNFKEQ. The CDR3 covers 17 residues. DNA of the CDR3: TGTGCCAGCAGCCAAGGATTTTCCGGGTTGTATAATTCACCCCTCCACTTT. Translation: CASSQGFSGLYNSPLHF.

The chain employs TRBV5-1 and TRBJ1-1; 7 nucleotides agree with TRBD1. The CDR3 contains 16 residues. Germline lookup yields CDR1 SGHRS and CDR2 YFSETQ. Trimming at V came to 0 bases and at J to 2 bases, leaving 7 bases not matched to a gene. The CDR3 is CASSLGAQGKNTEAFF. The CDR3 nucleotides are TGCGCCAGCAGCTTGGGAGCACAGGGGAAAAACACTGAAGCTTTCTTT.

This clone was counted a single time. The genes are TRBV2 and TRBJ1-4; 8 nucleotides match TRBD1. The V and J ends lost 6 bases and 0 bases, in that order; junction bases with no gene match: 3. Germline CDR1 reads SNHLY; CDR2 reads FYNNEI. The CDR3 contains 15 residues. The CDR3 DNA follows: TGTGCCAGCAGCCGGGACAGGACAACTAATGAAAAACTGTTTTTT. It specifies CASSRDRTTNEKLFF.

The V call is TRBV27, the J call TRBJ1-5, with TRBD1 identical over 9 bases. The V segment lost 2 bases and the J segment 7 bases; nucleotides outside the gene matches: 6. The CDR3 sequence is 15 residues long. The V gene's germline CDR1 is MNHEY and CDR2 SMNVEV (reference sequence). CDR3 sequence (DNA): TGTGCCAGCAGTTTAATGGGACAGGGAGTCCAGCCCCAGCATTTT. Its translation: CASSLMGQGVQPQHF.

The sample holds a few counts of this clone. This chain connects TRBV5-1 to TRBJ2-7; TRBD1 matches at 10 bases. The V segment lost 5 bases and the J segment 0 bases; nucleotides outside the gene matches: 5. The germline V gene encodes CDR1 SGHRS and CDR2 YFSETQ. This CDR3 comprises 15 residues. The CDR3 spells CASSSGTGVSYEQYF. In DNA form, the CDR3 reads TGCGCCAGCAGTTCCGGGACAGGGGTCTCCTACGAGCAGTACTTC.

The rearrangement uses TRBV3-1 (or the pseudogene TRBV3-2) and TRBJ1-1, with 8 nucleotides matching TRBD1. CDR1 is LGHDT, CDR2 YNNKEL, per germline (reference sequence). The junction had 6 bases not matched to a gene; V was cut back by 8 bases and J by 1 base. The CDR3 is 14 residues long. The CDR3 DNA reads TGTGCCAGCCGAGGGACAGGTTGGAACACTGAAGCTTTCTTT. Protein: CASRGTGWNTEAFF.

The chain employs TRBV13 and TRBJ1-6, with D unresolved. The CDR3 runs 16 residues. Germline-derived CDR1 and CDR2 are PRHDT and FYEKMQ (reference sequence). V was pared by 5 bases and J by 2 bases, with 13 bases between. CDR3 sequence reads: CASSAKTPTYNSPLHF. CDR3 coding DNA: TGTGCCAGCAGCGCCAAGACACCAACCTATAATTCACCCCTCCACTTT.

The chain joins TRBV5-4 to TRBJ2-7, with 10 bases aligning to TRBD2. The germline V gene encodes CDR1 SGHNT and CDR2 YYREEE (reference sequence). V trimming: 0 bases; J trimming: 3 bases; junction bases outside the gene matches: 9. This CDR3 spans 17 amino acids. The CDR3 region has the DNA TGTGCCAGCAGCTTGGGATCCGGACTAGCGGAATACTACGAGCAGTACTTC. It codes for CASSLGSGLAEYYEQYF.

This rearrangement joins TRBV24-1 to TRBJ2-1, with 7 bases identical to TRBD1. This CDR3 is built from 15 residues. Per germline, CDR1 KGHDR and CDR2 SFDVKD. The junction had 10 bases not matched to a gene; V was cut back by 6 bases and J by 6 bases. In DNA form, the CDR3 reads TGTGCCACCAGTCGAAAAGGGGGCAAGGGCAATGAGCAGTTCTTC. Translating it yields CATSRKGGKGNEQFF.

V usage is TRBV19 and J usage is TRBJ2-1; a weak D match, TRBD2 (6 bases). CDR1 and CDR2 (germline): LNHDA, SQIVND (reference sequence). The length of the CDR3 is 13 residues. V dropped 1 base and J dropped 10 bases, with 11 bases sitting between them. CDR3 amino acids: CASSIVLRDEQFF. The DNA for the CDR3 is TGTGCCAGTAGTATAGTTTTGCGGGACGAGCAGTTCTTC.

This chain uses TRBV3-1 (or the pseudogene TRBV3-2) with TRBJ2-1; 11 nucleotides line up with TRBD2. The CDR3 contains 16 residues. J was trimmed by 5 bases and V by 3 bases; bases with no gene match: 6. Germline V gene sequence: CDR1 LGHDT, CDR2 YNNKEL (reference sequence). The CDR3 DNA sequence: TGTGCCAGCAGCCAGGGTCTAGCGGGAGGAAACAATGAGCAGTTCTTC. Translation gives CASSQGLAGGNNEQFF.

The chain employs TRBV6-5 and TRBJ2-1, with a weak D call TRBD2 (6 bases). CDR3 size: 16 residues. Germline V lookup: CDR1 MNHEY, CDR2 SVGAGI. The V gene lost 0 bases and the J gene lost 3 bases, with 12 bases spanning the gap. The chain's CDR3 is CASSYSYSGDYNEQFF. DNA for the CDR3: TGTGCCAGCAGTTACTCCTATTCGGGGGACTACAATGAGCAGTTCTTC.

The rearrangement uses TRBV19 and TRBJ1-5; D is perhaps TRBD1 (5 bases). Trimming took 4 bases from V and 6 from J, leaving 13 bases between them. Germline-derived CDR1 and CDR2 are LNHDA and SQIVND (reference sequence). The CDR3 is made up of 14 amino acids. The chain's CDR3 is CASSTIMGGQPQHF. CDR3 DNA sequence: TGTGCCAGTAGTACGATCATGGGGGGTCAGCCCCAGCATTTT. The full variable domain, with the rest looked up from reference TRBV19 and TRBJ1-5, is DGGITQSPKYLFRKEGQNVTLSCEQNLNHDAMYWYRQDPGQGLRLIYYSQIVNDFQKGDIAEGYSVSREKKESFPLTVTSAQKNPTAFYLCASSTIMGGQPQHFGDGTRLSIL.

The V call is TRBV18, the J call TRBJ2-7; TRBD1 matches at 8 bases. The CDR3 covers 14 residues. V was clipped by 5 bases and J by 5 bases; unmatched bases: 8. Germline-derived CDR1 and CDR2 are KGHSH and LQKENI. The CDR3 loop is CASSTQDRGHEQYF. The CDR3, as DNA: TGTGCCAGCTCAACTCAAGACAGGGGCCACGAGCAGTACTTC.

The chain employs TRBV7-9 and TRBJ1-3; TRBD1 matches at 7 bases. With 5 bases clipped from V and 2 bases from J, the junction kept 6 bases outside the gene matches. This CDR3 has 15 residues. Germline-derived CDR1 and CDR2 are SEHNR and FQNEAQ (reference sequence). CDR3: CASSPTGTAGNTIYF. Written as DNA, the CDR3 is TGTGCCAGCAGCCCCACCGGGACAGCTGGAAACACCATATATTTT.

The genes are TRBV5-1 and TRBJ2-3; 7 bases fit TRBD1. The CDR3 extends over 16 amino acids. Germline V gene sequence: CDR1 SGHRS, CDR2 YFSETQ. Trimming cost V 3 bases and J 4 bases; bases outside gene matches: 11. For the CDR3, the DNA is TGCGCCAGCAGCTCGGGACAGTTCGGCGGCGCAGATACGCAGTATTTT. Protein product: CASSSGQFGGADTQYF. The full variable domain, rest sourced from reference TRBV5-1 and TRBJ2-3, is KAGVTQTPRYLIKTRGQQVTLSCSPISGHRSVSWYQQTPGQGLQFLFEYFSETQRNKGNFPGRFSGRQFSNSRSEMNVSTLELGDSALYLCASSSGQFGGADTQYFGPGTRLTVL.

V is TRBV28 and J is TRBJ2-7, with 7 nucleotides matching TRBD1. Trimming took 5 bases from V and 0 from J; bases not matched to a gene: 10. The CDR3 contains 16 residues. CDR1 and CDR2 (germline): MDHEN, SYDVKM. This chain's CDR3 is CASSPTTGRNSYEQYF. Written as DNA, the CDR3 is TGTGCCAGCAGTCCCACGACAGGGCGAAACTCCTACGAGCAGTACTTC.

The chain employs TRBV3-1 (or the pseudogene TRBV3-2) and TRBJ1-1; 7 bases map to TRBD1. Germline CDR1 reads LGHDT; CDR2 reads YNNKEL (reference sequence). The V segment lost 0 bases and the J segment 1 base; nucleotides outside the gene matches: 2. CDR3 size: 15 residues. The CDR3 here is CASSQDNRGNTEAFF. The DNA of the CDR3 is TGTGCCAGCAGCCAAGATAACAGGGGGAACACTGAAGCTTTCTTT.

The chain uses TRBV5-1 and TRBJ2-7, with 7 positions matching TRBD2. Losses at the gene ends were 1 base for V and 4 bases for J; bases not matched to a gene: 5. In germline, CDR1 is SGHRS, CDR2 YFSETQ. The CDR3 is made up of 14 amino acids. In DNA, the CDR3 is TGCGCCAGCAGCTTGCGCGTGGGACTATACGAGCAGTACTTC. It codes for CASSLRVGLYEQYF.

CDR3 sequence: CASSLGRDQGSQYF. In DNA, the CDR3 is TGTGCCAGCAGTTTAGGGAGGGATCAAGGGTCCCAGTACTTC. This chain uses TRBV6-5 with TRBJ2-5; TRBD2 agrees at 7 bases. Germline CDR1 is MNHEY and CDR2 is SVGAGI. The CDR3 length is 14 residues. J gave up 9 bases and V 4 bases, and 11 bases lay outside the gene matches.

The CDR3 region is CASSENRGSETQYF. The CDR3 coding sequence is TGCGCCAGCAGTGAGAACAGGGGGTCGGAGACCCAGTACTTC. The chain employs TRBV10-1 and TRBJ2-5, with 8 nucleotides matching TRBD1. This CDR3 is 14 amino acids long. With V trimmed by 2 bases and J by 5 bases, 4 bases remained unmatched. CDR1 and CDR2 (germline): WNHNN, SYGVQD (reference sequence).

There are a few counts of this clone. The genes are TRBV24-1 and TRBJ2-7; possible D gene TRBD1, 6 bases. Trimming removed 9 bases at V and 3 bases at J, with 11 bases between. The V gene's germline CDR1 is KGHDR and CDR2 SFDVKD. CDR3 length equals 12 residues. The CDR3 region is CATSSRGYEQYF. The CDR3 coding sequence is TGTGCCACCTCAAGCAGGGGCTACGAGCAGTACTTC.